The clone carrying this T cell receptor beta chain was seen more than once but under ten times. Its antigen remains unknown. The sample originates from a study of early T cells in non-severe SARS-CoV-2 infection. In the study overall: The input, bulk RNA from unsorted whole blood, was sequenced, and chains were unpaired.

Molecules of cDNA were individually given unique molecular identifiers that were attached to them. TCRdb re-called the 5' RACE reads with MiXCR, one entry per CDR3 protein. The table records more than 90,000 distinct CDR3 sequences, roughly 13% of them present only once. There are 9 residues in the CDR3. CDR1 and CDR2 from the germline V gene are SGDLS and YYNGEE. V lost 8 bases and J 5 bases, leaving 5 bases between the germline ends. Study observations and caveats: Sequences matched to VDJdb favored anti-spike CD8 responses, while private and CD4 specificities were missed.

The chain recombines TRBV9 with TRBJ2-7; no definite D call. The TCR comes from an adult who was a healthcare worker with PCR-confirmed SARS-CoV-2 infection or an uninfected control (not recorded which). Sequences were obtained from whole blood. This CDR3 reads CARPDEQYF. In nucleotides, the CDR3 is TGTGCCAGACCCGACGAGCAGTACTTC.